This is a list of T cell receptor beta chains from one sample in a study of blood T cell repertoires in COVID-19. Produced via immunoSEQ multiplex PCR; TCRdb's table is partial and in-frame only. The table lists 150,000 to 200,000 clones, 60% to 85% of them singletons, with roughly 7.5% in the top ten. Sequenced input: peripheral blood. These receptors came from a man aged 55 to 70 with acute or convalescent COVID-19. Both conserved end residues are part of each CDR3. The D gene is left open where the match is weak. Not all rows give a size; the values are once, few, many and, for expanded clones, a class.

v_call: TRBV19
j_call: TRBJ1-5
d_call: NA
clone_size: NA
cdr3_nt: TGTGCCAGTAGTATAACCAGGGGAAGGCAGCCCCAGCATTTT
cdr3_aa: CASSITRGRQPQHF

v_call: TRBV10-3
j_call: TRBJ2-7
d_call: NA
clone_size: NA
cdr3_nt: TGTGCCATCAGTGATAGGGTGGGGACGGGAGCCTCCTACGAGCAGTACTTC
cdr3_aa: CAISDRVGTGASYEQYF

v_call: TRBV11-3
j_call: TRBJ2-1
d_call: TRBD2
clone_size: NA
cdr3_nt: TGTGCCAGCAGCTCGGGGGGGCTGCTCTCCTACAATGAGCAGTTCTTC
cdr3_aa: CASSSGGLLSYNEQFF

v_call: TRBV5-4
j_call: TRBJ2-2
d_call: TRBD2
clone_size: NA
cdr3_nt: TGTGCCAGCAGCCTGGGGGAGGGAAGGGCCGGGGAGCTGTTTTTT
cdr3_aa: CASSLGEGRAGELFF

v_call: TRBV2
j_call: TRBJ2-7
d_call: TRBD1
clone_size: many
cdr3_nt: TGTGCCAGCAGTGTCAGGGGGCCGGAGCAGTACTTC
cdr3_aa: CASSVRGPEQYF

v_call: TRBV5-1
j_call: TRBJ2-2
d_call: TRBD2
clone_size: NA
cdr3_nt: TGCGCCAGCAGCTTGGGTCCTACGGGACTAGCCCCCGGGGAGCTGTTTTTT
cdr3_aa: CASSLGPTGLAPGELFF

v_call: TRBV5-6
j_call: TRBJ2-5
d_call: NA
clone_size: NA
cdr3_nt: TGTGCCAGCAGATCGATAGCAAACCAAGAGACCCAGTACTTC
cdr3_aa: CASRSIANQETQYF

v_call: TRBV5-4
j_call: TRBJ2-1
d_call: NA
clone_size: NA
cdr3_nt: TGTGCCAGCAGCTTGGCCATAGGCGAGGGACTTAATGAGCAGTTCTTC
cdr3_aa: CASSLAIGEGLNEQFF

v_call: TRBV3-1/TRBV3-2
j_call: TRBJ1-2
d_call: TRBD1
clone_size: NA
cdr3_nt: TGTGCCAGCAGCCAAAAGCTACAGGGGGCTGATGGCTACACCTTC
cdr3_aa: CASSQKLQGADGYTF

v_call: TRBV5-6
j_call: TRBJ1-2
d_call: TRBD1
clone_size: NA
cdr3_nt: TGTGCCAGCAGCTCCCGACAGGGGGCCTTCGGTGGCTACACCTTC
cdr3_aa: CASSSRQGAFGGYTF

v_call: TRBV11-2
j_call: TRBJ1-6
d_call: NA
clone_size: NA
cdr3_nt: TGTGCCAGCAGCCCGGACTGGAGCTCCTATAATTCACCCCTCCACTTT
cdr3_aa: CASSPDWSSYNSPLHF

v_call: TRBV10-2
j_call: TRBJ2-7
d_call: TRBD1
clone_size: once
cdr3_nt: TGCGCCAGCAGATTGGGCGGACAGGGATACGAGCAGTACTTC
cdr3_aa: CASRLGGQGYEQYF

v_call: TRBV18
j_call: TRBJ1-4
d_call: NA
clone_size: NA
cdr3_nt: TGTGCCAGCTCACCAGGGCCCAGGGAGGTTAATGAAAAACTGTTTTTT
cdr3_aa: CASSPGPREVNEKLFF

v_call: TRBV6-5
j_call: TRBJ1-2
d_call: NA
clone_size: few
cdr3_nt: TGTGCCAGCAGCCTAGGACAACAAAACTATGGCTACACCTTC
cdr3_aa: CASSLGQQNYGYTF

v_call: TRBV19
j_call: TRBJ1-5
d_call: NA
clone_size: NA
cdr3_nt: TGTGCCAGTACTGGGGCCTATTCGAGCAATCAGCCCCAGCATTTT
cdr3_aa: CASTGAYSSNQPQHF

v_call: TRBV4-1
j_call: TRBJ1-6
d_call: NA
clone_size: few
cdr3_nt: TGCGCCAGCAGCCAAGATGGGGAGGTTTCACCCCTCCACTTT
cdr3_aa: CASSQDGEVSPLHF

v_call: TRBV30
j_call: TRBJ2-5
d_call: TRBD1
clone_size: NA
cdr3_nt: TGTGCCTGGGGAAATGGGGCAGGGGGTCGGCAGACCCAGTACTTC
cdr3_aa: CAWGNGAGGRQTQYF

v_call: TRBV6-6
j_call: TRBJ1-1
d_call: TRBD1
clone_size: NA
cdr3_nt: TGTGCCAGCAGACCGGGACAGGGGGCGAACACTGAAGCTTTCTTT
cdr3_aa: CASRPGQGANTEAFF

v_call: TRBV29-1
j_call: TRBJ2-4
d_call: NA
clone_size: NA
cdr3_nt: TGCAGCGTTAGTGGGGTTGATTTTCCCGGGGGCATTCAGTACTTC
cdr3_aa: CSVSGVDFPGGIQYF

v_call: TRBV7-6
j_call: TRBJ2-7
d_call: TRBD1
clone_size: few
cdr3_nt: TGTGCCAGCAGCCCAGACAGGGGGCTCAACGAGCAGTACTTC
cdr3_aa: CASSPDRGLNEQYF

v_call: TRBV7-2
j_call: TRBJ1-2
d_call: NA
clone_size: NA
cdr3_nt: TGTGCCAGCAGCTTATTTGGGGGGGGCTACACCTTC
cdr3_aa: CASSLFGGGYTF

v_call: TRBV7-2
j_call: TRBJ1-1
d_call: NA
clone_size: NA
cdr3_nt: TGTGCCAGCAGCTCGGACACTGAAGCTTTCTTT
cdr3_aa: CASSSDTEAFF

v_call: TRBV11-3
j_call: TRBJ2-3
d_call: TRBD2
clone_size: NA
cdr3_nt: TGTGCCAGCAGCTTAGATGGGGGGGGGACAGATACGCAGTATTTT
cdr3_aa: CASSLDGGGTDTQYF

v_call: TRBV24-1
j_call: TRBJ2-3
d_call: TRBD1
clone_size: NA
cdr3_nt: TGTGCCACCAGGCGGGGACAGGGCACAGATACGCAGTATTTT
cdr3_aa: CATRRGQGTDTQYF

v_call: TRBV29-1
j_call: TRBJ1-1
d_call: NA
clone_size: NA
cdr3_nt: TGCAGCGTTGTCGGGGGTTCTGAAACTGAAGCTTTCTTT
cdr3_aa: CSVVGGSETEAFF

v_call: TRBV5-1
j_call: TRBJ2-3
d_call: NA
clone_size: few
cdr3_nt: TGCGCCAGCAGCTTGGGGTTTTTAGTGAGCACAGATACGCAGTATTTT
cdr3_aa: CASSLGFLVSTDTQYF

v_call: TRBV2
j_call: TRBJ2-5
d_call: NA
clone_size: NA
cdr3_nt: TGTGCCAGCAGTGTGAGAGGAGAGACCCAGTACTTC
cdr3_aa: CASSVRGETQYF

v_call: TRBV18
j_call: TRBJ1-2
d_call: NA
clone_size: NA
cdr3_nt: TGTGCCAGCTCACCTGCTTCAGGGGTTACTAACTATGGCTACACCTTC
cdr3_aa: CASSPASGVTNYGYTF

v_call: TRBV6-5
j_call: TRBJ1-1
d_call: NA
clone_size: NA
cdr3_nt: TGTGCCAGCTCCTTATACGGCGGGCGGGAAACTGAAGCTTTCTTT
cdr3_aa: CASSLYGGRETEAFF

v_call: TRBV4-1
j_call: TRBJ2-3
d_call: NA
clone_size: NA
cdr3_nt: TGCGCCAGCAGCCAAGATAAGCCAGGGGCAGATACGCAGTATTTT
cdr3_aa: CASSQDKPGADTQYF

v_call: TRBV28
j_call: TRBJ1-1
d_call: TRBD1
clone_size: NA
cdr3_nt: TGTGCCAGCAGTTTAGATGATATGGGACAGGGGGCGGACGAAGCTTTCTTT
cdr3_aa: CASSLDDMGQGADEAFF

v_call: TRBV28
j_call: TRBJ2-7
d_call: NA
clone_size: NA
cdr3_nt: TGTGCCAGCAGGTCCCGTGGGGCAGGATTTTCCTACGAGCAGTACTTC
cdr3_aa: CASRSRGAGFSYEQYF

v_call: TRBV4-1
j_call: TRBJ1-4
d_call: NA
clone_size: NA
cdr3_nt: TGCGCCAGCAGCCAAGGGAGTGGCACTAATGAAAAACTGTTTTTT
cdr3_aa: CASSQGSGTNEKLFF

v_call: TRBV11-1
j_call: TRBJ1-1
d_call: NA
clone_size: NA
cdr3_nt: TGTGCCAGCAGCTTAGAGGCGGGGAGGGGCGCTGAAGCTTTCTTT
cdr3_aa: CASSLEAGRGAEAFF

v_call: TRBV12-3/TRBV12-4
j_call: TRBJ1-5
d_call: NA
clone_size: NA
cdr3_nt: TGTGCCAGCAGACAGGTGGATCAGCCCCAGCATTTT
cdr3_aa: CASRQVDQPQHF

v_call: TRBV7-2
j_call: TRBJ1-4
d_call: NA
clone_size: NA
cdr3_nt: TGTGCCAGCAGCTTCGGAGGCACTAATGAAAAACTGTTTTTT
cdr3_aa: CASSFGGTNEKLFF

v_call: TRBV10-3
j_call: TRBJ1-1
d_call: NA
clone_size: NA
cdr3_nt: TGTGCCATCAGTGAGAAGGCACAGATCGAGACTTTCTTT
cdr3_aa: CAISEKAQIETFF

v_call: TRBV19
j_call: TRBJ2-7
d_call: TRBD1
clone_size: once
cdr3_nt: TGTGCCAGTAGTATAGCGGGACAGGGTTACGAGCAGTACTTC
cdr3_aa: CASSIAGQGYEQYF

v_call: TRBV6-2/TRBV6-3
j_call: TRBJ2-7
d_call: NA
clone_size: NA
cdr3_nt: TGTGCCAGCAGTACGGGTTACGAGCAGTACTTC
cdr3_aa: CASSTGYEQYF

v_call: TRBV19
j_call: TRBJ2-1
d_call: TRBD2
clone_size: NA
cdr3_nt: TGTGCCAGTTCTAGGTTGGGGACTAGCGGGGGGAAAACCGAGCAGTTCTTC
cdr3_aa: CASSRLGTSGGKTEQFF

v_call: TRBV7-8
j_call: TRBJ2-4
d_call: TRBD1
clone_size: few
cdr3_nt: TGTGCCAGCAGCCCAAGAGGACAGGGTAAAAACATTCAGTACTTC
cdr3_aa: CASSPRGQGKNIQYF

v_call: TRBV7-2
j_call: TRBJ2-7
d_call: TRBD2
clone_size: NA
cdr3_nt: TGTGCCAGCAGCGCCAATCCCGGGGGGGCCCGTGAGCAGTACTTC
cdr3_aa: CASSANPGGAREQYF

v_call: TRBV6-5
j_call: TRBJ1-6
d_call: TRBD1
clone_size: NA
cdr3_nt: TGTGCCAGCAGTTACGGGACAGATCGTAATTCACCCCTCCACTTT
cdr3_aa: CASSYGTDRNSPLHF

v_call: TRBV12-3/TRBV12-4
j_call: TRBJ2-5
d_call: NA
clone_size: NA
cdr3_nt: TGTGCCAGCAGCCGACAGGTCGAGACCCAGTACTTC
cdr3_aa: CASSRQVETQYF